This entry lists 28 T cell receptor beta chains sequenced from one sample in a study of spatial heterogeneity in lung cancer. In TCRdb, the 5' RACE reads were re-called with MiXCR into one record per CDR3 protein. The data contain some 53,000 distinct CDR3 sequences, roughly 6.5% of them seen just once; the ten biggest clones take up less than 3.5%. Time point specified: sample taken at primary tumor resection. TCRs were sequenced from unsorted whole RNA of tumor, nontumor lung or PBMC. The source material was PBMCs, sampled at surgery. The receptor source for this set is a female donor with early-stage non-small cell lung cancer.

This clonotype came up many times. The chain combines TRBV3-1 with TRBJ2-3; D call uncertain. This CDR3 contains 13 residues. Trimming removed 4 bases at V and 6 bases at J, with 11 bases between. Germline V CDR1 and CDR2: LGHDT, YNNKEL (reference sequence). The chain's CDR3 is CASSPLAGDTQYF. The CDR3 DNA reads as TGTGCCAGCAGCCCGTTGGCCGGGGATACGCAGTATTTT.

This clonotype showed up many times. This sequence joins TRBV28 and TRBJ2-7; D gene ambiguous. The CDR3 has 10 residues. Germline V lookup: CDR1 MDHEN, CDR2 SYDVKM. Between the trimmed V and J ends, which lost 6 bases and 3 bases, there was a span of 3 bases. CDR3 in DNA: TGTGCCAGCAGCCACTACGAGCAGTACTTC. Its protein product is CASSHYEQYF.

The chain recombines TRBV20-1 with TRBJ2-1, with 12 bases lining up with TRBD2. Germline-derived CDR1 and CDR2 are DFQATT and SNEGSKA (reference sequence). J lost 10 bases, V lost 5 bases, and 9 bases had no gene match. The CDR3 runs to 14 residues. CDR3 in amino acids: CSAPASGGALEQFF. In DNA form, the CDR3 reads TGCAGTGCTCCGGCTAGCGGGGGGGCCCTGGAGCAGTTCTTC.

This clonotype was observed a few times. The chain uses TRBV20-1 and TRBJ1-1; weak D call: TRBD1 (5 bases). The length of the CDR3 is 11 residues. The germline V and J ends were trimmed by 5 bases and 4 bases, with 8 bases remaining between them. CDR1 and CDR2 from the germline V gene are DFQATT and SNEGSKA (reference sequence). The CDR3 sequence is CSAVRGTEAFF. Written as DNA, the CDR3 is TGCAGTGCTGTTAGGGGCACTGAAGCTTTCTTT.

This clonotype was detected a few times. V gene TRBV29-1 combines with J gene TRBJ2-3; 9 bases align to TRBD1. V dropped 8 bases and J dropped 2; count of bases not matched to a gene: 11. The CDR3 contains 15 residues. Germline V gene lookup returns CDR1 SQVTM and CDR2 ANQGSEA. This CDR3 reads CSIDRGLAATDTQYF. The CDR3 coding sequence is TGCAGCATAGACAGGGGGTTAGCCGCCACAGATACGCAGTATTTT.

This clonotype was picked up many times. The V and J genes are TRBV11-2 and TRBJ2-3; D perhaps matches TRBD2 (5 bases). The CDR3 is 13 amino acids. The V end lost 6 bases, the J end lost 1 base, and 8 bases lay between the germline ends. Germline V gives CDR1 SGHAT, CDR2 FQNNGV. The CDR3 region is CASSFGGTDTQYF. CDR3 nucleotides: TGTGCCAGCAGTTTCGGGGGCACAGATACGCAGTATTTT.

There are a few counts of this clonotype. This rearrangement joins TRBV10-3 to TRBJ1-6; tentatively, D is TRBD1 (5 bases). The V gene's germline CDR1 is ENHRY and CDR2 SYGVKD. CDR3 length: 12 residues. Trimming removed 6 bases from V and 8 bases from J, with 8 bases in between. The CDR3 is CAISGGDSPLHF. CDR3 bases: TGTGCCATCAGCGGGGGGGATTCACCCCTCCACTTT.

The CDR3: CASSLGQENTEAFF. The CDR3 DNA sequence: TGCGCCAGCAGCTTAGGGCAGGAGAACACTGAAGCTTTCTTT. The chain recombines TRBV5-1 with TRBJ1-1; D gene unclear. CDR3 size: 14 residues. V was cut by 2 bases and J by 1 base, with 9 bases left in between. In germline, CDR1 is SGHRS, CDR2 YFSETQ.

Worth noting for this clonotype: Mismatch with germline at one junction end may stem from a read error. The V and J genes are TRBV2 and TRBJ2-2, with 7 bases identical to TRBD2. Germline V CDR1 and CDR2: SNHLY, FYNNEI. The CDR3 extends over 15 amino acids. The CDR3 protein is CASRGSGQNTWELFF. CDR3 nucleotides: TGTGCCAGCAGGGGTAGCGGGCAGAACACCTGGGAGCTGTTTTTT.

This clonotype appeared a few times. This chain connects TRBV19 to TRBJ1-2; maybe TRBD1 (5 bases). The V end was cut by 9 bases, the J end by 5 bases, with 13 bases between. The CDR3 runs to 12 residues. The germline gives CDR1 LNHDA, CDR2 SQIVND (reference sequence). The CDR3: CASKPGSYGYTF. The CDR3 nucleotides are TGTGCCAGCAAGCCAGGGTCGTATGGCTACACCTTC.

The J gene is TRBJ1-1, the V gene TRBV28; perhaps TRBD1 as D (6 bases). Germline V gene sequence: CDR1 MDHEN, CDR2 SYDVKM. There are 12 residues in the CDR3. Trimming removed 7 bases from V and 11 bases from J, with 17 bases in between. The CDR3 DNA follows: TGTGCCAGCACCTGGGGGGGGCGAATGGCTTTCTTT. Protein product: CASTWGGRMAFF.

In this sample, this clonotype turned up many times. The V call is TRBV3-1, the J call TRBJ2-7; D remains unclear. The length of the CDR3 is 12 residues. Trimming stripped 4 bases from V and 2 bases from J, with 6 bases between. CDR1 LGHDT and CDR2 YNNKEL come from the germline V gene (reference sequence). This chain's CDR3 is CASSPQPYEQYF. Written as DNA, the CDR3 is TGTGCCAGCAGCCCCCAACCCTACGAGCAGTACTTC.

This clonotype was seen only a few times. V is TRBV27 and J is TRBJ2-2, with D possibly matching TRBD2 (6 bases). Germline-derived CDR1 and CDR2 are MNHEY and SMNVEV (reference sequence). The CDR3 has 15 amino acids. V was clipped by 6 bases and J by 4 bases, with 15 bases between them. The CDR3 coding sequence is TGTGCCAGCAGGAGGGCGGGGCGGACCACCGGGGAGCTGTTTTTT. It specifies CASRRAGRTTGELFF.

The rearrangement joins TRBV7-2 to TRBJ2-7; D possibly matches TRBD1 or TRBD2 (6 bases each). V lost 1 base and J 2 bases, leaving 9 bases between the germline ends. Germline lookup yields CDR1 SGHTA and CDR2 FQGNSA. The CDR3 loop spans 14 amino acids. This chain's CDR3 is CASSLGGAPYEQYF. CDR3 DNA sequence: TGTGCCAGCAGCTTAGGGGGGGCCCCCTACGAGCAGTACTTC.

Many counts were recorded for this clonotype. The chain couples TRBV7-2 to TRBJ1-2, with 7 bases identical to TRBD1. CDR1 is SGHTA, CDR2 FQGNSA, per germline. With 5 bases clipped from V and 0 bases from J, the junction kept 9 bases outside the gene matches. The CDR3 is 16 residues long. This CDR3 reads CASSIQTGQPNYGYTF. DNA of the CDR3: TGTGCCAGCAGCATTCAGACGGGACAGCCTAACTATGGCTACACCTTC.

This clonotype was detected ten times or more. Here the CDR3 DNA reads TGTGCCATCAGTGAGACCAGCGGGGGGGCCCGAGAGACCCAGTACTTC. This sequence encodes CAISETSGGARETQYF. This chain uses TRBV10-3 with TRBJ2-5; TRBD2 aligns across 10 bases. With V trimmed by 2 bases and J by 4 bases, 7 bases remained unmatched. The CDR3 runs 16 residues. Germline loops: CDR1 ENHRY, CDR2 SYGVKD.

This clonotype was counted at least ten times. This chain uses TRBV2 with TRBJ2-5; no clear D. This CDR3 has 13 residues. The V end was cut by 2 bases, the J end by 5 bases, with 9 bases between. Germline CDR1 reads SNHLY; CDR2 reads FYNNEI. CDR3 sequence: CASSELRIETQYF. CDR3 bases: TGTGCCAGCAGTGAACTACGGATTGAGACCCAGTACTTC.

This clonotype was recorded many times. The chain couples TRBV20-1 to TRBJ2-7; D might be TRBD1 (6 bases). CDR3 size: 13 residues. V gave up 3 bases and J gave up 6 bases, with 15 bases separating them. The germline gives CDR1 DFQATT, CDR2 SNEGSKA (reference sequence). The DNA for the CDR3 is TGCAGTGCTAGGCACAGGGCTAGCAGCGAGCAGTACTTC. Its protein product is CSARHRASSEQYF.

This clonotype has ten or more counts. This chain joins TRBV5-1 and TRBJ2-5; tentative D call: TRBD2 (7 bases). V was pared by 1 base and J by 3 bases, with 13 bases between. CDR1 is SGHRS and CDR2 is YFSETQ in the germline V gene. CDR3 length equals 15 residues. The CDR3 DNA reads TGCGCCAGCAGCTTGCGGGGGGCGATCGAAGAGACCCAGTACTTC. It is translated as CASSLRGAIEETQYF.

There are a few counts of this clonotype. The chain carries TRBV7-2 and TRBJ2-1; 8 bases agree with TRBD1. Germline V gene lookup returns CDR1 SGHTA and CDR2 FQGNSA. V trimming: 5 bases; J trimming: 8 bases; junction bases outside the gene matches: 11. The CDR3 length is 15 residues. CDR3 bases: TGTGCCAGCAGCATTTCCGGGACAGGCAAAGATGAGCAGTTCTTC. Translated: CASSISGTGKDEQFF.

This clonotype has at least ten counts. The chain has TRBV28 and TRBJ1-3, with TRBD1 as a possible D gene (6 bases). Trimming cost V 3 bases and J 0 bases, with 24 bases left between them. Germline assignment: CDR1 MDHEN and CDR2 SYDVKM. The CDR3 runs 20 residues. CDR3 region: CASSFSLLPLGGPSGNTIYF. CDR3 nucleotides: TGTGCCAGCAGTTTTTCCCTCCTTCCCTTGGGGGGGCCCTCTGGAAACACCATATATTTT.

This clonotype was counted at least ten times. CDR3 sequence (DNA): TGTGCCAGTAGTATAGTCATGAACACCGGGGAGCTGTTTTTT. Translating gives CASSIVMNTGELFF. The chain joins TRBV19 to TRBJ2-2; no clear D. Trimming cost V 1 base and J 1 base, with 4 bases left between them. The CDR3 runs 14 residues. The V gene's germline CDR1 is LNHDA and CDR2 SQIVND (reference sequence).

This clonotype was detected many times. The rearrangement links TRBV3-1 to TRBJ2-2; D unresolved. Trimming took off 6 bases at V and 6 bases at J, with 14 bases between the two ends. Germline assignment: CDR1 LGHDT and CDR2 YNNKEL (reference sequence). This CDR3 spans 14 amino acids. CDR3 residues: CASSESYPPGELFF. In nucleotides, the CDR3 is TGTGCCAGCAGTGAATCCTATCCTCCCGGGGAGCTGTTTTTT.

The table lists this clonotype with a few counts. As DNA, the CDR3 is TGTGCCAGCAGCCCGCGAGTCGGAAAAGAGCAGTTCTTC. Translation gives CASSPRVGKEQFF. The chain combines TRBV7-3 with TRBJ2-1; no clear D gene. Trimming removed 5 bases from V and 10 bases from J, with 15 bases in between. This CDR3 is 13 amino acids long. CDR1 and CDR2 (germline): SGHTA, FQGTGA.

This clonotype came up many times. The chain links TRBV28 to TRBJ2-7; D is perhaps TRBD1 (5 bases). Trimming took 6 bases from V and 2 from J, leaving 5 bases between them. The CDR3 sequence is 11 residues long. Germline CDR1 MDHEN, CDR2 SYDVKM. The CDR3 spells CASRQAYEQYF. CDR3 nucleotide sequence: TGTGCCAGCAGACAGGCCTACGAGCAGTACTTC.

This clonotype appeared many times. The chain links TRBV28 to TRBJ2-5; D not resolved. The CDR3 is made up of 15 amino acids. Germline values: CDR1 MDHEN, CDR2 SYDVKM. V shed 6 bases and J shed 1 base, with 15 bases lying between them. CDR3 bases: TGTGCCAGCAGCACCTCCTCCGGTTTCCAAGAGACCCAGTACTTC. Amino acid sequence: CASSTSSGFQETQYF.

There are many counts of this clonotype. The rearrangement joins TRBV6-5 to TRBJ1-1; D gene unclear. In germline, CDR1 is MNHEY, CDR2 SVGAGI. The CDR3 consists of 11 residues. Trimming took 4 bases from V and 7 from J, leaving 7 bases between them. CDR3 loop: CASSSVGEAFF. In nucleotides, the CDR3 is TGTGCCAGCAGTTCGGTAGGTGAAGCTTTCTTT.

On this clonotype itself: At one boundary the junction diverges from the germline segment, which might be a read error. The rearrangement joins TRBV28 to TRBJ1-5; D unclear. This CDR3 has 18 amino acids. Germline-derived CDR1 and CDR2 are MDHEN and SYDVKM. Here the CDR3 DNA reads TGTGTCAGCAGTTTAAGGCTGACCTCCGGGAATAGCAATCAGCCCCAGCATTTT. It specifies CVSSLRLTSGNSNQPQHF.